The rows below give T cell receptor beta chains drawn from one sample of a study of human T cells and chemical hapten exposure. Each CDR3 protein gets one entry after TCRdb re-called the RACE reads with MiXCR. There are 330,000 or so distinct CDR3 sequences in the sample; around 6% occur only once, and about 6% lies in the top ten. Source: whole blood, taken in connection with sensitization to the hapten diphenylcyclopropenone (DPC). The receptors were gathered from a woman between 18 and 30 years old with alopecia areata. Some clones in this sample may be carry-over from other donors' samples. CDR3s include the opening cysteine and the closing phenylalanine or tryptophan. The order of the fields is V gene, J gene, D gene, clone size, CDR3 DNA, CDR3 protein. A D gene is named only where the DNA matches it firmly. Size values are once, few and many counts, or a class for expanded clones, and some rows have none.

>TRBV29-1|TRBJ2-1|TRBD1|many
TGCAGCGCTGGGGGGACAGGGCCGAATGAGCAGTTCTTC
CSAGGTGPNEQFF
>TRBV27|TRBJ2-3|NA|few
TGTGCCAGCAGAAGGGGGAGTTTAAGCACAGATACGCAGTATTTT
CASRRGSLSTDTQYF
>TRBV10-3|TRBJ2-6|NA|NA
TGTGCCATCAGTGTTGGCAGCCAGGGCTCTGGGGCCAACGTCCTGACTTTC
CAISVGSQGSGANVLTF
>TRBV5-1|TRBJ1-4|NA|many
TGCGCCAGCAGCTTGGCGGGTGCAACTAATGAAAAACTGTTTTTT
CASSLAGATNEKLFF
>TRBV2|TRBJ2-7|NA|NA
TGTGCCAGCAGTGAGCAACCGGGCCCCTACGAGCAGTACTTC
CASSEQPGPYEQYF
>TRBV7-9|TRBJ2-3|TRBD1|few
TGTGCCAGCAGCTCGACAGGGTCGGCAGATACGCAGTATTTT
CASSSTGSADTQYF
>TRBV7-6|TRBJ1-4|NA|many
TGTGCCAGCAGTGGGTGGGCGGCAACTAATGAAAAACTGTTTTTT
CASSGWAATNEKLFF
>TRBV11-2|TRBJ2-5|TRBD1|NA
TGTGCCAGCAGCCTACAGGTCCCGACAGGGATCGAGACCCAGTACTTC
CASSLQVPTGIETQYF
>TRBV6-2/TRBV6-3|TRBJ2-3|NA|NA
TGTGCCAGCAGCCTTACACAGACAGATACGCAGTATTTT
CASSLTQTDTQYF
>TRBV20-1|TRBJ1-3|NA|many
TGCAGTGCTAGAGATGTACGCTCTGGAAACACCATATATTTT
CSARDVRSGNTIYF
>TRBV7-9|TRBJ1-2|NA|few
TGTGCCAGCAGCTTATTAAGGGGGAGTGAGGGCTACACCTTC
CASSLLRGSEGYTF
>TRBV29-1|TRBJ2-7|TRBD1|few
TGCAGCGCGGACAGGGACGACGAGCAGTACTTC
CSADRDDEQYF
>TRBV7-3|TRBJ2-3|TRBD2|NA
TGTGCCAGCAGCTCAGGCGGGGTTAGCGGGTCCTTCACAGATACGCAGTATTTT
CASSSGGVSGSFTDTQYF
>TRBV11-3|TRBJ2-1|TRBD1|few
TGTGCCAGCAGCCTAGGGACAGGGGGTTTCTACAATGAGCAGTTCTTC
CASSLGTGGFYNEQFF
>TRBV6-2/TRBV6-3|TRBJ1-1|NA|many
TGTGCCAGCAGTTCTCACACGAGAGCTTTCTTT
CASSSHTRAFF
>TRBV28|TRBJ2-7|NA|few
TGTGCCAGCACAGGGAAACGGCAGTACTTC
CASTGKRQYF
>TRBV6-2/TRBV6-3|TRBJ1-5|NA|many
TGTGCCAGCAGTTACTTCAGGGATGGGATTGAAGGACAGCCCCAGCATTTT
CASSYFRDGIEGQPQHF